The 27 T cell receptor beta chains below all came from one sample that was sequenced in a study of shared clonotypes between healthy human individuals. Terminally differentiated effector memory CD45RA+ cells were excluded by CCR7 positive selection of CD45RO-negative cells. Repertoires were generated with immunoSEQ multiplex PCR, while TCRdb's copy carries only in-frame clones and drops some. The sample lists about 2.1 million clones, 93% occurring once. Material for sequencing was naive CD8+ T cells from PBMCs. These TCRs come from a man in his late teens or twenties in good health. Some clones in this sample may be carry-over from other donors' samples.

With regard to this clone: Since a much larger clone is just one base distant, this may be a read error. The chain is built from TRBV7-3 and TRBJ2-7, with unresolved D. The germline V gene has CDR1 SGHTA and CDR2 FQGTGA. Trimming took 6 bases from V and 3 from J, leaving 6 bases between them. The CDR3 is made up of 11 amino acids. CDR3 sequence: CASSDNYEQYF. The CDR3 nucleotides are TGTGCCAGCAGTGACAACTACGAGCAGTACTTC.

The chain joins TRBV11-2 to TRBJ2-2, with no clear D. The CDR3 consists of 17 residues. Germline V CDR1 and CDR2: SGHAT, FQNNGV. Trimming took off 1 base at V and 3 bases at J, with 15 bases between the two ends. The CDR3 region has the DNA TGTGCCAGCAGCTTAGGCCCAGGATCGGCCGACACCGGGGAGCTGTTTTTT. It is translated as CASSLGPGSADTGELFF. Full variable domain (remainder filled in from reference TRBV11-2 and TRBJ2-2): EAGVAQSPRYKIIEKRQSVAFWCNPISGHATLYWYQQILGQGPKLLIQFQNNGVVDDSQLPKDRFSAERLKGVDSTLKIQPAKLEDSAVYLCASSLGPGSADTGELFFGEGSRLTVL.

The J gene is TRBJ2-3, the V gene TRBV7-9; D may be TRBD1 or TRBD2 (5 bases each). The V gene's germline CDR1 is SEHNR and CDR2 FQNEAQ (reference sequence). The V end was cut by 6 bases, the J end by 0 bases, with 13 bases between. The CDR3 is made up of 15 amino acids. The CDR3 DNA follows: TGTGCCAGCAGAGGGGATCGGGGAAGCACAGATACGCAGTATTTT. Its translation is CASRGDRGSTDTQYF.

The chain is built from TRBV7-9 and TRBJ2-7; unclear D gene. Between the trimmed V and J ends, which lost 5 bases and 4 bases, there was a span of 9 bases. The CDR3 runs to 12 residues. The germline CDR1 and CDR2 sequences are SEHNR and FQNEAQ (reference sequence). The CDR3 nucleotides are TGTGCCAGCAGCCAAAGTGGTTACGAGCAGTACTTC. This encodes CASSQSGYEQYF.

The gene calls are TRBV7-9 and TRBJ2-7, with 11 bases matching TRBD1. The CDR3 runs 13 residues. Germline values: CDR1 SEHNR, CDR2 FQNEAQ (reference sequence). V shed 5 bases, J shed 6 bases, and the junction held 3 bases outside the gene matches. This chain's CDR3 is CASSTGTGGEQYF. In nucleotides, the CDR3 is TGTGCCAGCAGCACAGGGACAGGGGGCGAGCAGTACTTC.

The rearrangement uses TRBV18 and TRBJ1-1; D uncertain. V lost 1 base to trimming and J lost 7 bases, with 4 bases between them. Per germline, CDR1 KGHSH and CDR2 LQKENI. This CDR3 region has 11 residues. CDR3 sequence reads: CASSPLGEAFF. Written as DNA, the CDR3 is TGTGCCAGCTCACCACTTGGTGAAGCTTTCTTT.

This rearrangement joins TRBV28 to TRBJ1-5; unclear D gene. The CDR3 is 16 amino acids. The V gene's germline CDR1 is MDHEN and CDR2 SYDVKM. V lost 3 bases and J lost 0, with 12 bases in between. The CDR3 spells CASSFLGSRSNQPQHF. The CDR3 coding sequence is TGTGCCAGCAGTTTTTTGGGCAGTCGTAGCAATCAGCCCCAGCATTTT.

For the CDR3, the DNA is TGTGCCAGCAGTACCGGGACAGGGCTGCAGCCCCAGCATTTT. Translating gives CASSTGTGLQPQHF. The chain recombines TRBV5-6 with TRBJ1-5; 9 positions agree with TRBD1. CDR1 is SGHDT, CDR2 YYEEEE, per germline. The CDR3 spans 14 residues. V was pared by 5 bases and J by 7 bases, with 7 bases of the junction left unmatched. The entire variable domain, with the rest obtained from reference TRBV5-6 and TRBJ1-5, is as follows: DAGVTQSPTHLIKTRGQQVTLRCSPKSGHDTVSWYQQALGQGPQFIFQYYEEEERQRGNFPDRFSGHQFPNYSSELNVNALLLGDSALYLCASSTGTGLQPQHFGDGTRLSIL.

The rearrangement uses TRBV15 and TRBJ2-1; 7 nucleotides agree with TRBD2. The CDR3 runs to 16 residues. V shed 0 bases and J 2 bases; nucleotides not matched to a gene: 4. Germline V gene lookup returns CDR1 LNHNV and CDR2 YYDKDF (reference sequence). CDR3 nucleotide sequence: TGTGCCACCAGCAGAGAGAGACTAGCCCCCTACAATGAGCAGTTCTTC. Translated, it gives CATSRERLAPYNEQFF. Drawing the rest from reference TRBV15 and TRBJ2-1, the complete variable domain is DAMVIQNPRYQVTQFGKPVTLSCSQTLNHNVMYWYQQKSSQAPKLLFHYYDKDFNNEADTPDNFQSRRPNTSFCFLDIRSPGLGDTAMYLCATSRERLAPYNEQFFGPGTRLTVL.

The chain has TRBV7-9 and TRBJ2-1; D assignment may be TRBD1 or TRBD2 (6 bases each). Trimming shortened V by 2 bases and J by 10 bases, and 30 bases separated the two germline ends. In germline, CDR1 is SEHNR, CDR2 FQNEAQ (reference sequence). The CDR3 sequence is 19 residues long. The CDR3 DNA reads as TGTGCCAGCAGCTTATTAAGTTGGGGGGCCCAGAATACATATGGGGAGCAGTTCTTC. Protein sequence: CASSLLSWGAQNTYGEQFF.

The chain has TRBV19 and TRBJ1-5; D might be TRBD1 (5 bases). Deletions cut 6 bases from V and 1 base from J, with 10 bases between. Germline CDR1 and CDR2: LNHDA and SQIVND (reference sequence). CDR3 size: 14 residues. The CDR3 here is CASRFRGSNQPQHF. The CDR3 bases are TGTGCCAGTAGGTTCCGGGGGAGCAATCAGCCCCAGCATTTT.

The chain recombines TRBV6-5 with TRBJ1-4; D not certain. The germline V gene encodes CDR1 MNHEY and CDR2 SVGAGI. V was clipped by 0 bases and J by 8 bases, with 10 bases between them. This CDR3 is built from 14 residues. Here the CDR3 reads CASSYSRNGEKLFF. The CDR3 DNA is TGTGCCAGCAGTTACTCGCGAAACGGCGAAAAACTGTTTTTT.

J is TRBJ1-4 and V is TRBV4-1; 10 bases are shared with TRBD1. The CDR3 extends over 15 amino acids. J was trimmed by 3 bases and V by 4 bases; bases with no gene match: 2. Germline V lookup: CDR1 MGHRA, CDR2 YSYEKL. CDR3 sequence: CASSLGQGANEKLFF. The DNA of the CDR3 is TGCGCCAGCAGCCTCGGACAGGGGGCTAATGAAAAACTGTTTTTT.

This rearrangement joins TRBV27 to TRBJ2-3, with D perhaps TRBD2 (5 bases). V lost 7 bases, J lost 1 base, and 21 bases lay in between. This CDR3 region has 17 residues. Per the germline V gene, CDR1 is MNHEY and CDR2 is SMNVEV (reference sequence). CDR3 amino acids: CASKVGSGLGGTDTQYF. The CDR3 DNA is TGTGCCAGCAAAGTGGGTTCAGGACTGGGAGGCACAGATACGCAGTATTTT.

The chain has TRBV7-2 and TRBJ2-7, with D possibly matching TRBD2 (6 bases). Germline CDR1 and CDR2: SGHTA and FQGNSA. V was cut by 1 base and J by 4 bases, with 14 bases left in between. The CDR3 consists of 15 residues. CDR3 nucleotide sequence: TGTGCCAGCAGCTTAGAGGAGGGGCCGCCGTACGAGCAGTACTTC. It translates to CASSLEEGPPYEQYF.

This clone appeared once. This chain links TRBV4-1 with TRBJ2-5; possible D gene TRBD1, 5 bases. Trimming left V 0 bases short and J 2 bases short, with 10 bases between. Germline V lookup: CDR1 MGHRA, CDR2 YSYEKL. The CDR3 consists of 15 residues. CDR3 sequence (DNA): TGCGCCAGCAGCCAAGACTCAGGGTGGCAAGAGACCCAGTACTTC. This encodes CASSQDSGWQETQYF.

This chain uses TRBV5-6 with TRBJ2-7, with a weak D call TRBD1 (6 bases). In germline, CDR1 is SGHDT, CDR2 YYEEEE. V was pared by 4 bases and J by 1 base, with 18 bases between. This CDR3 comprises 16 residues. CDR3 sequence: CASSLTGTSNSYEQYF. The CDR3 nucleotides are TGTGCCAGCAGCCTCACCGGGACATCAAATTCCTACGAGCAGTACTTC.

This clone was observed once. The chain joins TRBV13 to TRBJ2-3; D ambiguous. V was trimmed by 5 bases and J by 4 bases, leaving 7 bases between them. The germline V gene has CDR1 PRHDT and CDR2 FYEKMQ (reference sequence). The CDR3 is 12 residues long. The CDR3 bases are TGTGCCAGCAGCCTGTCGGCAGATACGCAGTATTTT. This encodes CASSLSADTQYF.

This clone was recorded only once. In the same sample, other DNA sequences code for this CDR3. CDR3 loop: CASSLAGSYEQYF. The CDR3 DNA is TGTGCCAGCAGCTTGGCGGGGAGCTACGAGCAGTACTTC. J is TRBJ2-7 and V is TRBV9; a weak D match, TRBD2 (6 bases). CDR1 and CDR2 from the germline V gene are SGDLS and YYNGEE. The CDR3 is 13 residues long. V lost 4 bases and J lost 3, with 11 bases in between.

The chain links TRBV14 to TRBJ2-7; perhaps TRBD1 as D (5 bases). Germline values: CDR1 SGHDN, CDR2 FVKESK. The V end was cut by 4 bases, the J end by 7 bases, with 23 bases between. The CDR3 runs 16 residues. The CDR3 nucleotides read TGTGCCAGCAGCCCGATAGGTACGACAGTTCCTTTTGAGCAGTACTTC. Its protein is CASSPIGTTVPFEQYF.

The rearrangement uses TRBV4-3 and TRBJ1-1; 7 nucleotides agree with TRBD1. CDR3 length: 14 amino acids. V lost 1 base, J lost 3 bases, and 2 bases stayed unmatched. Germline lookup yields CDR1 LGHNA and CDR2 YSLEER. The DNA for the CDR3 is TGCGCCAGCAGCCAAGCGAGGGGGCACACTGAAGCTTTCTTT. This encodes CASSQARGHTEAFF.

The V gene is TRBV27, the J gene TRBJ2-3, with 10 bases identical to TRBD2. J was trimmed by 0 bases and V by 3 bases; bases with no gene match: 6. There are 17 residues in the CDR3. Germline lookup yields CDR1 MNHEY and CDR2 SMNVEV (reference sequence). The CDR3 loop reads CASSFITSGDSTDTQYF. In DNA, the CDR3 is TGTGCCAGCAGTTTTATAACTAGCGGGGATAGCACAGATACGCAGTATTTT.

The CDR3 reads CASTSGREQYF. The CDR3 nucleotides are TGTGCCAGCACCTCGGGCCGCGAGCAGTACTTC. The J gene is TRBJ2-7, the V gene TRBV7-8, with unresolved D. Germline-derived CDR1 and CDR2 are SGHVS and FQNEAQ. This CDR3 is 11 amino acids long. With 7 bases removed from V and 6 bases from J, the gap between germline ends came to 10 bases.

In regard to this clone: At the DNA level, this CDR3 is encoded by other sequences in the same sample as well. DNA for the CDR3: TGTGCCAGCAGTTTACGAGGGAACTCTGGAAACACCATATATTTT. Amino acid sequence: CASSLRGNSGNTIYF. This chain joins TRBV27 and TRBJ1-3; D unresolved. The CDR3 is made up of 15 amino acids. V was cut by 2 bases and J by 0 bases, with 8 bases left in between. Germline CDR1 reads MNHEY; CDR2 reads SMNVEV (reference sequence).

CDR3 in amino acids: CASSLEGGSYNEQFF. CDR3 coding DNA: TGTGCCAGCAGCTTAGAGGGGGGCTCCTACAATGAGCAGTTCTTC. This chain joins TRBV7-8 and TRBJ2-1; tentatively, D is TRBD1 or TRBD2 (6 bases each). Germline V gene data show CDR1 as SGHVS and CDR2 as FQNEAQ. The CDR3 has 15 amino acids. V dropped 1 base and J dropped 0 bases, with 7 bases sitting between them.

V usage is TRBV9 and J usage is TRBJ2-3, with 11 bases lining up with TRBD2. Trimming removed 0 bases from V and 2 bases from J; junction bases left unmatched: 8. This CDR3 region has 18 residues. The V gene's germline CDR1 is SGDLS and CDR2 YYNGEE. CDR3 nucleotides: TGTGCCAGCAGCGTAGAATATAGCGGGAGGGCCCCCACAGATACGCAGTATTTT. Its protein is CASSVEYSGRAPTDTQYF.

The chain is built from TRBV11-2 and TRBJ2-7, with D tentatively TRBD2 (5 bases). CDR3 length: 14 residues. Deletions cut 5 bases from V and 4 bases from J, with 15 bases between. The germline gives CDR1 SGHAT, CDR2 FQNNGV. The CDR3 DNA reads as TGTGCCAGCAGCCCAACGTCTCGAGGGTACGAGCAGTACTTC. Translated: CASSPTSRGYEQYF. Based on the CDR3 plus reference TRBV11-2 and TRBJ2-7, the full variable domain is EAGVAQSPRYKIIEKRQSVAFWCNPISGHATLYWYQQILGQGPKLLIQFQNNGVVDDSQLPKDRFSAERLKGVDSTLKIQPAKLEDSAVYLCASSPTSRGYEQYFGPGTRLTVT.